This T cell receptor (beta chain) was recorded in a study of cytomegalovirus exposure and HLA in healthy donors. Study-wide results and caveats: An apparent linkage of common viral pathogens to several of the most significant clusters emerged in a later analysis. What was likely a sequencing artifact was a cluster of highly shared sequence variants.

The PCR contained 60 Vbeta and 13 Jbeta primers. Here immunoSEQ multiplex PCR was the method, and the copy in TCRdb shows in-frame clones only, minus some. The sample table includes over 80,000 clones. V dropped 5 bases and J dropped 2 bases, with 15 bases sitting between them. Germline V gene data show CDR1 as MGHRA and CDR2 as YSYEKL. CDR3 length equals 15 residues. As to this clone: Its antigen is undetermined.

The sample was PBMCs. The TCR sequence derives from a girl aged 5 to 17 in good health and CMV-seropositive. This chain links TRBV4-1 with TRBJ1-1; no firm D call. CDR3 nucleotides: TGCGCCAGCAGCACTTCCTCCATCCGTAACACTGAAGCTTTCTTT. This encodes CASSTSSIRNTEAFF.